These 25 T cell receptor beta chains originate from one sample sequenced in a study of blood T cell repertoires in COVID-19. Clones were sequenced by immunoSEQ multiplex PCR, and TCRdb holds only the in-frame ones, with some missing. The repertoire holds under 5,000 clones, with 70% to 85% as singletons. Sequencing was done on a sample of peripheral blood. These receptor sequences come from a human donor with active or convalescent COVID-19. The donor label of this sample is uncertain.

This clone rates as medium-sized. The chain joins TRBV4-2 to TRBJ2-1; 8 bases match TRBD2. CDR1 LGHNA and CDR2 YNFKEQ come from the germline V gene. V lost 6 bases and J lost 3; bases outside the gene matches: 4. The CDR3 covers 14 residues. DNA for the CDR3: TGTGCCAGCAGAGCGGGAGTTGGCTACAATGAGCAGTTCTTC. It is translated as CASRAGVGYNEQFF.

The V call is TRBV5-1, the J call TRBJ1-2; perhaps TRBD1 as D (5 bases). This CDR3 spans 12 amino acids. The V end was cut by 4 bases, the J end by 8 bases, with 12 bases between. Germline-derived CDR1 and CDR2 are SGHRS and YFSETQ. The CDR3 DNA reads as TGCGCCAGCAGCGCCGGGACTTTCGGCTACACCTTC. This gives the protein CASSAGTFGYTF.

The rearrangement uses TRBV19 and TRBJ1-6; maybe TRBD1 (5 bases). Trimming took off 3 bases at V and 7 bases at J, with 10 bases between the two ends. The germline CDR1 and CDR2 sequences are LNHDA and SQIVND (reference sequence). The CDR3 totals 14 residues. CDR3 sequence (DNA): TGTGCCAGTAGTATGTCAGGGCGGAATTCACCCCTCCACTTT. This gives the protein CASSMSGRNSPLHF.

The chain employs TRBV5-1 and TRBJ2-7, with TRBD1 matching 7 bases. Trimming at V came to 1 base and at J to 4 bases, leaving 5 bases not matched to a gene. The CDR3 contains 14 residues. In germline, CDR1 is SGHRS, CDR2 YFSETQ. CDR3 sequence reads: CASSLPGTVYEQYF. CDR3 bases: TGCGCCAGCAGCTTGCCGGGGACAGTGTACGAGCAGTACTTC.

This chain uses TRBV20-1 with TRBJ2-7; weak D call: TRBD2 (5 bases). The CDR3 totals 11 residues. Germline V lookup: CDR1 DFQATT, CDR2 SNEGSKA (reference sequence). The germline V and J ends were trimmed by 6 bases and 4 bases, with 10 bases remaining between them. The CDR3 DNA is TGCAGTGCGATACTAGGATACGAGCAGTACTTC. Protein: CSAILGYEQYF.

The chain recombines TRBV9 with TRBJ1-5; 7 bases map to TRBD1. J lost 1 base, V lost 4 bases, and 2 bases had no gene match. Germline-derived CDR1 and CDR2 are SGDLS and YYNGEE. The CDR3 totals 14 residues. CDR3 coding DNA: TGTGCCAGCAGCCAGACAGGGAGCAATCAGCCCCAGCATTTT. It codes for CASSQTGSNQPQHF.

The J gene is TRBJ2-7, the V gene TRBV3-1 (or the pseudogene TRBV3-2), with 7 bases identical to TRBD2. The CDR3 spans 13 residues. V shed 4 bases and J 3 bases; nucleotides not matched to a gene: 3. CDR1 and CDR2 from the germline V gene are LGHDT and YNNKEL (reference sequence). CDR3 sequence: CASSRSGNYEQYF. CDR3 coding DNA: TGTGCCAGCAGCCGAAGCGGGAACTACGAGCAGTACTTC.

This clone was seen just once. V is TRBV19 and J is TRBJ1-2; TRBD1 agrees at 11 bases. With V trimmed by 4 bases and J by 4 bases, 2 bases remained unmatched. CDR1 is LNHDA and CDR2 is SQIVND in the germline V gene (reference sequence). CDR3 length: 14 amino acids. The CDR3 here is CASSRTGGSYGYTF. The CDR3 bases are TGTGCCAGTAGTAGGACAGGGGGCAGCTATGGCTACACCTTC.

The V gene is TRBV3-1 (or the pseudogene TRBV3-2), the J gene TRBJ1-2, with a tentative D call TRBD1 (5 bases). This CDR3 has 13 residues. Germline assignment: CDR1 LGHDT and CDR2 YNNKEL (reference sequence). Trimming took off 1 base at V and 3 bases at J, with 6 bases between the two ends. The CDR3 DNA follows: TGTGCCAGCAGCCAAGCAGGGTACTATGGCTACACCTTC. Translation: CASSQAGYYGYTF.

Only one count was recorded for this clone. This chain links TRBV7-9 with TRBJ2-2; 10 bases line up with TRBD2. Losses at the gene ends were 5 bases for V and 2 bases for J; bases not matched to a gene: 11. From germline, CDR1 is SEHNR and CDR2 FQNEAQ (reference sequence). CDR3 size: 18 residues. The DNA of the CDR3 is TGTGCCAGCAGCGCCGGGACTAGCGCCCTATCAAACACCGGGGAGCTGTTTTTT. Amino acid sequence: CASSAGTSALSNTGELFF.

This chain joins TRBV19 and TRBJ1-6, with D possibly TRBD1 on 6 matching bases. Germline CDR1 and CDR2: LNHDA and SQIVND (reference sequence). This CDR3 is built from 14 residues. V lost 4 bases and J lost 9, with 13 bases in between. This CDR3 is CASSSGGGGSPLHF. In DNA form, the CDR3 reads TGTGCCAGTAGTAGTGGCGGGGGCGGTTCACCCCTCCACTTT.

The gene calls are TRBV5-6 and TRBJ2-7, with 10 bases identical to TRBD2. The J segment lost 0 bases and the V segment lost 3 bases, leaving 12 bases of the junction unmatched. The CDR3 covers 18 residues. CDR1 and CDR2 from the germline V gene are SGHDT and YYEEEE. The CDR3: CASSSRAAGGRSSYEQYF. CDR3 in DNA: TGTGCCAGCAGCTCCCGGGCAGCGGGAGGGCGGAGCTCCTACGAGCAGTACTTC.

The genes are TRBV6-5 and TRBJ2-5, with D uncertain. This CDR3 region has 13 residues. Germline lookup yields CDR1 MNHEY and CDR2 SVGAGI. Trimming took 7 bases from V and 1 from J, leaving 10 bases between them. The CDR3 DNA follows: TGTGCCAGCACTCGGGTTGCCCAAGAGACCCAGTACTTC. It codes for CASTRVAQETQYF.

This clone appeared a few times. The CDR3 region is CASRAGQGTAETQYF. In DNA form, the CDR3 reads TGTGCCAGCAGAGCGGGACAGGGGACCGCAGAGACCCAGTACTTC. The chain has TRBV6-6 and TRBJ2-5, with TRBD1 identical over 10 bases. The CDR3 is made up of 15 amino acids. Looked up from germline, CDR1 is MNHNY and CDR2 is SVGAGI (reference sequence). The trim removed 6 bases at V and 4 bases at J, leaving 8 bases unmatched.

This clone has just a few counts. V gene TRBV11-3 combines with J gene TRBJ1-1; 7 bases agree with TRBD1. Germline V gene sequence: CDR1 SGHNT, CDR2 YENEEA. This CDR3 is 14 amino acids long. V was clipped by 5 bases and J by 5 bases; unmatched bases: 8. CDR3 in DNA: TGTGCCAGCAGCCTCACAGGGGAGAAGACTGAAGCTTTCTTT. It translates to CASSLTGEKTEAFF.

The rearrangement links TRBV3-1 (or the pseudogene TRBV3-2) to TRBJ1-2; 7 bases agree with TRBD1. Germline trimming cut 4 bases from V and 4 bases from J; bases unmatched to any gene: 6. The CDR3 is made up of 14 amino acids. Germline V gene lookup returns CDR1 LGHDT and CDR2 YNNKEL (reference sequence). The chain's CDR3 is CASSRNRGVYGYTF. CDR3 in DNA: TGTGCCAGCAGCCGAAACAGGGGAGTCTATGGCTACACCTTC.

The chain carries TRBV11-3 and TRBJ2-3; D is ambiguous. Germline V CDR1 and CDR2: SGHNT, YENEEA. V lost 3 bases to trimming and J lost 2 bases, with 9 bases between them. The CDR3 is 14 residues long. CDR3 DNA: TGTGCCAGCAGCTTTAACAGCCCCACAGATACGCAGTATTTT. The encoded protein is CASSFNSPTDTQYF.

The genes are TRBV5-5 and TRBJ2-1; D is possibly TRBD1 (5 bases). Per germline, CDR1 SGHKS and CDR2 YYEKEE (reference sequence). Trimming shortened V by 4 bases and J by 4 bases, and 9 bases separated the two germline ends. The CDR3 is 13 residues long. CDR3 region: CASSEDIYNEQFF. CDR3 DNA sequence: TGTGCCAGCAGCGAGGACATTTACAATGAGCAGTTCTTC. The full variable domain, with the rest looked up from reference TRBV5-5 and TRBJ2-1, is DAGVTQSPTHLIKTRGQQVTLRCSPISGHKSVSWYQQVLGQGPQFIFQYYEKEERGRGNFPDRFSARQFPNYSSELNVNALLLGDSALYLCASSEDIYNEQFFGPGTRLTVL.

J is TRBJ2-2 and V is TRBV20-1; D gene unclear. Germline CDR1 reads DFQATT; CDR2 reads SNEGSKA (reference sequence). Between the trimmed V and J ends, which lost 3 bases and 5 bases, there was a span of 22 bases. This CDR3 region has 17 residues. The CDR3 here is CSASRTQNRIRTGELFF. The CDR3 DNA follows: TGCAGTGCTAGTCGAACGCAAAACAGAATAAGGACCGGGGAGCTGTTTTTT.

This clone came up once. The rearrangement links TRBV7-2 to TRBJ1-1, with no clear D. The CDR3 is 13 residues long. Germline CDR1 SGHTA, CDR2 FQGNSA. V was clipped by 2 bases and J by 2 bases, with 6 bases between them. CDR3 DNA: TGTGCCAGCAGCTTACAGGCTAACACTGAAGCTTTCTTT. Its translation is CASSLQANTEAFF.

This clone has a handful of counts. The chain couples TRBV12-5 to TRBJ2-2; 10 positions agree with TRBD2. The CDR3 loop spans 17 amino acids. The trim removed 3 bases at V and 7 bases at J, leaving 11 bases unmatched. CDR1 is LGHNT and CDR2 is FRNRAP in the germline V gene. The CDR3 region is CASGFNGLAVVLGELFF. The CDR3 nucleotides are TGTGCTAGTGGTTTTAATGGACTAGCGGTAGTTCTCGGGGAGCTGTTTTTT.

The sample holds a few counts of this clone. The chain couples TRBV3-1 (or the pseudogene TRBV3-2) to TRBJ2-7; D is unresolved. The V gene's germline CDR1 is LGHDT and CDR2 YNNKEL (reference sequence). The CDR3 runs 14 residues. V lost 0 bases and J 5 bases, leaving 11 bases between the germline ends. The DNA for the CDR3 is TGTGCCAGCAGCCAAGAACTGCTGCCTCACGAGCAGTACTTC. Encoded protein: CASSQELLPHEQYF.

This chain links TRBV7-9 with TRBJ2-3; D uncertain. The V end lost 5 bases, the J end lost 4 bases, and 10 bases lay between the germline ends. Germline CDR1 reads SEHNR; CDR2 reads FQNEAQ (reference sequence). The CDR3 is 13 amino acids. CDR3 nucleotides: TGTGCCAGCAGCCCCCGAGTGTCAGATACGCAGTATTTT. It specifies CASSPRVSDTQYF. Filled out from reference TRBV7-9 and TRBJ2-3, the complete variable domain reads DTGVSQNPRHKITKRGQNVTFRCDPISEHNRLYWYRQTLGQGPEFLTYFQNEAQLEKSRLLSDRFSAERPKGSFSTLEIQRTEQGDSAMYLCASSPRVSDTQYFGPGTRLTVL.

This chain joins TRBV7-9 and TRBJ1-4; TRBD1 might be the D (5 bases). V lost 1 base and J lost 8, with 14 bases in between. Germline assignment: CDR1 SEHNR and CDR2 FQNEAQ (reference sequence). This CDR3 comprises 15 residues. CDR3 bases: TGTGCCAGCAGCTTAGTGCGGCAGGGTGGGGAAAAACTGTTTTTT. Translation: CASSLVRQGGEKLFF.

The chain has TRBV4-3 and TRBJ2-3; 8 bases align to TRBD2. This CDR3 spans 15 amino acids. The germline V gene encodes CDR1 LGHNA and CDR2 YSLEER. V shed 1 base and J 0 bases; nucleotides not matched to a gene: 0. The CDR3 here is CASSQGLASTDTQYF. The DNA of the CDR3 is TGCGCCAGCAGCCAAGGACTAGCGAGCACAGATACGCAGTATTTT.